The clone carrying this T cell receptor beta chain was seen a single time. Germline V gene lookup returns CDR1 MDHEN and CDR2 SYDVKM. The CDR3 has 10 amino acids. V lost 4 bases to trimming and J lost 7 bases, with 5 bases between them. The study ran its PCR with 60 Vbeta and 13 Jbeta primers. The table came from immunoSEQ multiplex PCR; TCRdb's copy has only in-frame clones and leaves some out. The sample carries fewer than 65,000 clones, around 87% recorded once. The sample belongs to a study of cytomegalovirus exposure and HLA in healthy donors. Sequencing used PBMCs. This TCR derives from a man aged 18 to 29 in good health and CMV-seronegative. J is TRBJ2-7 and V is TRBV28; unclear D gene. The CDR3 DNA reads as TGTGCCAGCAGTTCCCTAGAGCAGTACTTC. Protein sequence: CASSSLEQYF.